This T cell receptor (beta chain) was identified during a study of preoperative IRX-2 immunotherapy in early breast cancer. Libraries were prepared by immunoSEQ multiplex PCR; TCRdb keeps only in-frame clonotypes and omits some of them. Of about 10,000 clones in the sample, around 85% were seen once. Treatment reported: preoperative locoregional IRX-2 cytokine immunotherapy. Samples came from a phase Ib trial of preoperative locoregional IRX-2 cytokine immunotherapy. The receptor was isolated from a human donor with breast cancer. The specimen comprised lymph node tissue, sampled before IRX-2 immunotherapy.

This CDR3 reads CATMASGSSTQYF. In DNA, the CDR3 is TGTGCCACCATGGCAAGCGGGAGTTCGACCCAGTACTTC. The chain is built from TRBV19 and TRBJ2-5; 8 nucleotides agree with TRBD2. J was trimmed by 7 bases and V by 10 bases; bases with no gene match: 11. In germline, CDR1 is LNHDA, CDR2 SQIVND (reference sequence). CDR3 length equals 13 residues.